These 2 T cell receptor beta chains share one sample of origin, sequenced in a study of T-cell reconstitution after alpha-beta-depleted transplantation in children. Unique molecular identifiers were incorporated when the TCRbeta library was constructed. TCRdb re-derived calls from the PCR reads in MiXCR, one entry per CDR3 protein. Of some 490,000 distinct CDR3 sequences listed, 9.5% to 15% are singletons. Specimen: PBMCs from the stem cell graft donor, collected from the stem cell graft. These receptors were taken from a human donor who donated a stem cell graft to a child with combined immunodeficiency.

This clonotype turned up a few times. The V call is TRBV10-3, the J call TRBJ1-6, with TRBD1 matching 9 bases. The V gene's germline CDR1 is ENHRY and CDR2 SYGVKD. The CDR3 consists of 15 residues. V dropped 3 bases and J dropped 10; count of bases not matched to a gene: 7. CDR3 DNA: TGTGCCATCAGTGACCGGGGACAGGGAGGGTCACCCCTCCACTTT. Translated: CAISDRGQGGSPLHF.

V and J are TRBV12-3 or TRBV12-4 and TRBJ2-7, with 10 positions matching TRBD2. The CDR3 runs 15 residues. V lost 3 bases to trimming and J lost 1 base; unmatched junction nucleotides: 3. CDR3 protein: CASSFLAGVSYEQYF. DNA for the CDR3: TGTGCCAGCAGTTTTCTAGCGGGGGTATCCTACGAGCAGTACTTC.